These 10 T cell receptor beta chains share one sample of origin, sequenced in a study of T cells after yellow fever vaccination. One entry per CDR3 protein, called by TCRdb with MiXCR from the 5' RACE reads. The sample has under 250,000 distinct CDR3 sequences; more than 3% are singletons. This specimen was CD4+ T cells sorted from PBMCs, taken 10 days after the yellow fever booster vaccination. Receptors were obtained from a man aged 18 to 29 who received the YFV17D yellow fever vaccine.

The chain employs TRBV7-2 and TRBJ2-2; possibly TRBD1 or TRBD2 for D (5 bases each). The CDR3 consists of 13 residues. Per germline, CDR1 SGHTA and CDR2 FQGNSA. The ends were cut back, 4 bases at V and 6 bases at J, with 9 bases in the middle. The CDR3 region is CASSSGTPGELFF. The DNA of the CDR3 is TGTGCCAGCAGCTCTGGGACGCCCGGGGAGCTGTTTTTT.

The V call is TRBV19, the J call TRBJ1-5; unclear D gene. The germline gives CDR1 LNHDA, CDR2 SQIVND (reference sequence). The CDR3 has 16 amino acids. Trimming left V 2 bases short and J 4 bases short, with 15 bases between. The CDR3 DNA reads as TGTGCCAGTAGTATACGGGTAGGACGGCCTAATCAGCCCCAGCATTTT. Protein product: CASSIRVGRPNQPQHF. Based on the CDR3 plus reference TRBV19 and TRBJ1-5, the full variable domain is DGGITQSPKYLFRKEGQNVTLSCEQNLNHDAMYWYRQDPGQGLRLIYYSQIVNDFQKGDIAEGYSVSREKKESFPLTVTSAQKNPTAFYLCASSIRVGRPNQPQHFGDGTRLSIL.

This clonotype was seen ten or more times. The rearrangement joins TRBV20-1 to TRBJ1-2, with TRBD1 as a possible D gene (6 bases). The CDR3 has 13 residues. The V and J ends lost 4 bases and 3 bases respectively, with 12 bases between them. The germline gives CDR1 DFQATT, CDR2 SNEGSKA (reference sequence). The CDR3 nucleotides are TGCAGTGCTAATCAGGGGCTCGACTATGGCTACACCTTC. Translating it yields CSANQGLDYGYTF.

This clonotype was seen more than once but under ten times. The J gene is TRBJ2-3, the V gene TRBV27; the D is unclear. The germline V gene has CDR1 MNHEY and CDR2 SMNVEV (reference sequence). CDR3 size: 14 residues. V was shortened by 5 bases and J by 0 bases, with 9 bases between the two germline ends. Here the CDR3 reads CASSGYVSTDTQYF. The DNA for the CDR3 is TGTGCCAGCAGTGGGTACGTCAGCACAGATACGCAGTATTTT.

V usage is TRBV11-3 and J usage is TRBJ2-3, with 7 positions matching TRBD2. After removal of 0 bases from V and 1 base from J, the junction contained 7 bases not matched to a gene. Germline-derived CDR1 and CDR2 are SGHNT and YENEEA. The CDR3 has 17 amino acids. This chain's CDR3 is CASSLDKSRGGTDTQYF. The CDR3 region has the DNA TGTGCCAGCAGCTTAGATAAGAGTCGGGGGGGCACAGATACGCAGTATTTT.

V usage is TRBV12-3 or TRBV12-4 and J usage is TRBJ2-5; the match to TRBD1 covers 7 bases. Trimming took 7 bases from V and 1 from J; bases not matched to a gene: 3. The CDR3 spans 13 residues. CDR3 bases: TGTGCCAGCATCAGGACAGGCCAAGAGACCCAGTACTTC. This translates into CASIRTGQETQYF.

The sample holds a few counts of this clonotype. The chain uses TRBV7-2 and TRBJ2-3, with D tentatively TRBD1 or TRBD2 (5 bases each). V lost 6 bases and J lost 1, with 11 bases in between. CDR1 SGHTA and CDR2 FQGNSA come from the germline V gene. The CDR3 consists of 14 residues. Here the CDR3 DNA reads TGTGCCAGCAGGGGGGACGGAGGCACAGATACGCAGTATTTT. Its protein product is CASRGDGGTDTQYF.

This rearrangement joins TRBV12-3 or TRBV12-4 to TRBJ2-5; TRBD1 matches at 8 bases. The CDR3 totals 16 residues. J was trimmed by 4 bases and V by 1 base; bases with no gene match: 8. CDR3 bases: TGTGCCAGCAGTTTAGGGGGACAGGCCCCCAGAGAGACCCAGTACTTC. It yields the protein CASSLGGQAPRETQYF.

This clonotype has at least ten counts. The rearrangement uses TRBV12-3 or TRBV12-4 and TRBJ1-4, with D perhaps TRBD1 (5 bases). V lost 6 bases and J lost 7, with 15 bases in between. This CDR3 is built from 14 residues. Here the CDR3 DNA reads TGTGCCAGCAGAGGAAGCCCTGGGGGTGAAAAACTGTTTTTT. It specifies CASRGSPGGEKLFF.

This clonotype came up many times. V gene TRBV6-5 combines with J gene TRBJ1-1; D may be TRBD1 (5 bases). The V and J ends lost 8 bases and 6 bases respectively, with 13 bases between them. Per the germline V gene, CDR1 is MNHEY and CDR2 is SVGAGI. CDR3 size: 12 residues. Here the CDR3 reads CASGDRGAEAFF. CDR3 coding DNA: TGTGCCAGCGGGGACCGTGGCGCTGAAGCTTTCTTT.